The clone carrying this T cell receptor (beta chain) was found once. These data belong to a study of blood T cell repertoires in COVID-19. Study in general: Nucleic acid was either cDNA or gDNA, and it came from T cells, B-cell-depleted T cells, or PBMCs.

The method was immunoSEQ multiplex PCR; TCRdb's version includes in-frame clones alone and lacks a portion of them. The table has about 270,000 clones, 85% to 90% seen once; the top ten hold about 2.2%. Germline V gene lookup returns CDR1 MDHEN and CDR2 SYDVKM. The CDR3 runs to 14 residues. With 8 bases clipped from V and 4 bases from J, the junction kept 8 bases outside the gene matches. Participants' own reports of clinical history determined their cohort assignment. Recovery among Cohort 3 donors was established by two negative PCRs, clearance, or symptom resolution. Source material: PBMCs or T cells enriched from blood (not recorded which). The TCR was taken from a woman aged 18-29 years who had recovered from COVID-19. The chain carries TRBV28 and TRBJ1-2; 9 bases map to TRBD1. Here the CDR3 reads CASVERTGVYGYTF. The CDR3 DNA is TGTGCCAGCGTCGAGCGGACAGGGGTCTATGGCTACACCTTC.